This TCR beta chain was recorded in a study of blood T cell repertoires in COVID-19. The method was immunoSEQ multiplex PCR; TCRdb's version includes in-frame clones alone and lacks a portion of them. The profile shows some 99,000 clones, around 90% of them singletons. Germline trimming cut 0 bases from V and 6 bases from J; bases unmatched to any gene: 6. Germline V gene sequence: CDR1 MDHEN, CDR2 SYDVKM. This CDR3 spans 16 amino acids. This sequence joins TRBV28 and TRBJ1-5, with TRBD1 identical over 9 bases. The TCR originated in a man between 65 and 85 years old with acute or convalescent COVID-19. The sequencing sample was made of peripheral blood. CDR3 DNA sequence: TGTGCCAGCAGTTTATGGGCCCGACAGGGGGGTCAGCCCCAGCATTTT. Encoded protein: CASSLWARQGGQPQHF.